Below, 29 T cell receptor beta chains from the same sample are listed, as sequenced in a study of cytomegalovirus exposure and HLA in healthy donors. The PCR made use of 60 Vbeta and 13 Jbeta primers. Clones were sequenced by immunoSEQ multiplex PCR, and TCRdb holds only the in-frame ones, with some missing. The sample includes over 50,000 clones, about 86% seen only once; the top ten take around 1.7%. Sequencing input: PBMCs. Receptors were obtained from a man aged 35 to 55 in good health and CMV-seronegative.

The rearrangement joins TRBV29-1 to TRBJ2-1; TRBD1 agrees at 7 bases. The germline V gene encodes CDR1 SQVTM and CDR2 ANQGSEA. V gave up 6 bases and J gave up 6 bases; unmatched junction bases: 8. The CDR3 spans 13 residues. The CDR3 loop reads CSVRTGDLNEQFF. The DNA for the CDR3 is TGCAGCGTGAGAACAGGGGATCTCAATGAGCAGTTCTTC.

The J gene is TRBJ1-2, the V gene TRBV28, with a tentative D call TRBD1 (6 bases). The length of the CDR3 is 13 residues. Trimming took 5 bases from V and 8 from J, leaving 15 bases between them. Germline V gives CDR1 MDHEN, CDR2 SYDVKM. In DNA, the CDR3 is TGTGCCAGCAGTCTACAGGGAATTAGCGGCTACACCTTC. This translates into CASSLQGISGYTF.

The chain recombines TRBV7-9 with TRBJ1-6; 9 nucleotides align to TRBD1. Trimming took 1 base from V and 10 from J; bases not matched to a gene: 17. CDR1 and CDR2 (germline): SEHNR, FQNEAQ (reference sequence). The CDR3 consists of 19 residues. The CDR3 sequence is CASSLGAGQGLGGESPLHF. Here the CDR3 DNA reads TGTGCCAGCAGCTTAGGGGCGGGACAGGGCCTCGGCGGGGAATCACCCCTCCACTTT.

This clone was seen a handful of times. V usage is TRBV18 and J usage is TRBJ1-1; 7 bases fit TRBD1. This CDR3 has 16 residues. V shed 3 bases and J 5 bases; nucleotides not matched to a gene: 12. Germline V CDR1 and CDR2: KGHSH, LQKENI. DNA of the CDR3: TGTGCCAGCTCACCCTCGGTTCAACAGGGGAGGACTGAAGCTTTCTTT. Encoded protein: CASSPSVQQGRTEAFF.

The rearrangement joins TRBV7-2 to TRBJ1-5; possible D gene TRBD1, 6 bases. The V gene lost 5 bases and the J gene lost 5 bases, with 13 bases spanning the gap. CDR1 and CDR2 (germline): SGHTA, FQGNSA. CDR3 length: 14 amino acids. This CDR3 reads CASSPWTAHQPQHF. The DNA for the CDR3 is TGTGCCAGCAGCCCGTGGACAGCTCATCAGCCCCAGCATTTT.

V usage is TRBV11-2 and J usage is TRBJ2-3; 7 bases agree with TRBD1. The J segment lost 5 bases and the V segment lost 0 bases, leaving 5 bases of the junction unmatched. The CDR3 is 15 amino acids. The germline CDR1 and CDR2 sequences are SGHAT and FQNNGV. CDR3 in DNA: TGTGCCAGCAGCTTAGATAGGGGGCAATTAGATACGCAGTATTTT. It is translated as CASSLDRGQLDTQYF.

The CDR3 DNA sequence: TGTGCCAGCAGCTTACAGGGTTCATCTGAAGCTTTCTTT. As protein: CASSLQGSSEAFF. V is TRBV5-4 and J is TRBJ1-1; possibly TRBD1 for D (6 bases). V gave up 2 bases and J gave up 6 bases, with 11 bases separating them. Germline CDR1 SGHNT, CDR2 YYREEE (reference sequence). This CDR3 region has 13 residues.

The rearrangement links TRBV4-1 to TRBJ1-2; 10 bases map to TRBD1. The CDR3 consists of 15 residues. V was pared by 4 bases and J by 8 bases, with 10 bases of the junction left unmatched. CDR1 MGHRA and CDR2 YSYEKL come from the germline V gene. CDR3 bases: TGCGCCAGCAGCCCACCCAGACAGGGGGCAGGGGGCTACACCTTC. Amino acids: CASSPPRQGAGGYTF.

The CDR3 is CSVSGGQETQYF. CDR3 DNA sequence: TGCAGCGTTTCTGGCGGCCAAGAGACCCAGTACTTC. This sequence joins TRBV29-1 and TRBJ2-5; D call uncertain. V was trimmed by 5 bases and J by 1 base, leaving 8 bases between them. This CDR3 spans 12 amino acids. Germline V CDR1 and CDR2: SQVTM, ANQGSEA. Together with reference TRBV29-1 and TRBJ2-5, the CDR3 gives the full variable domain: SAVISQKPSRDICQRGTSLTIQCQVDSQVTMMFWYRQQPGQSLTLIATANQGSEATYESGFVIDKFPISRPNLTFSTLTVSNMSPEDSSIYLCSVSGGQETQYFGPGTRLLVL.

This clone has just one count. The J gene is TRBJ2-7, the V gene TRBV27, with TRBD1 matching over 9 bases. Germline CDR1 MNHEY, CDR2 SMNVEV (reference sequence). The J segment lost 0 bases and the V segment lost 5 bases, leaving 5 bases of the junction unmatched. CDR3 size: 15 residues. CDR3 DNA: TGTGCCAGCAGTAAGGGACAGGGATCCTCCTACGAGCAGTACTTC. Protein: CASSKGQGSSYEQYF.

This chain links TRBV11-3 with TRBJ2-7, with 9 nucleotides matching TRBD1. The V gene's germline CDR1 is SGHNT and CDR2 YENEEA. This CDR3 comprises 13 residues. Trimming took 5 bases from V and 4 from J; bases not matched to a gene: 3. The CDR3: CASSPGQGYEQYF. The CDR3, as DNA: TGTGCCAGCAGCCCTGGACAGGGGTACGAGCAGTACTTC.

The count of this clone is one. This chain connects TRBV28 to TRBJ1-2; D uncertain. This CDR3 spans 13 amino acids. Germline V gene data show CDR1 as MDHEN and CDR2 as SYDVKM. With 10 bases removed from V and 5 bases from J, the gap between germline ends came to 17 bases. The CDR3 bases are TGTGCCACCAAGCCTGGCGGACTTTATGGCTACACCTTC. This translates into CATKPGGLYGYTF.

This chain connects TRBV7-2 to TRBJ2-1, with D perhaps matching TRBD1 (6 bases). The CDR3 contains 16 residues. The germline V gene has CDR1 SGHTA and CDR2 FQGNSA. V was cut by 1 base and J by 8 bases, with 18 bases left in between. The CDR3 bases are TGTGCCAGCAGCTTAGTACAGGGCCGAGTACATGATGAGCAGTTCTTC. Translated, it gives CASSLVQGRVHDEQFF.

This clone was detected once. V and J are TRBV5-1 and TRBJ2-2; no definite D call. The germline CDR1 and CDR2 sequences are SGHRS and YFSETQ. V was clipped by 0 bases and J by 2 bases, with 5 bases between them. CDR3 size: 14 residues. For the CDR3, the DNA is TGCGCCAGCAGCTTGGGAACTAACACCGGGGAGCTGTTTTTT. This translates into CASSLGTNTGELFF.

DNA of the CDR3: TGTGCCAGCAGCTTAAATAGAGGATATGGCCAGCCCCAGCATTTT. Amino acids: CASSLNRGYGQPQHF. V gene TRBV11-2 combines with J gene TRBJ1-5, with D uncertain. Germline V lookup: CDR1 SGHAT, CDR2 FQNNGV. Trimming took off 2 bases at V and 7 bases at J, with 15 bases between the two ends. This CDR3 comprises 15 residues.

CDR3 nucleotide sequence: TGTGCCAGCAGCCGACAGGGGAGGACTGAAGCTTTCTTT. It specifies CASSRQGRTEAFF. The genes are TRBV11-3 and TRBJ1-1; 8 bases line up with TRBD1. This CDR3 comprises 13 residues. CDR1 and CDR2 (germline): SGHNT, YENEEA. V shed 5 bases, J shed 5 bases, and the junction held 4 bases outside the gene matches.

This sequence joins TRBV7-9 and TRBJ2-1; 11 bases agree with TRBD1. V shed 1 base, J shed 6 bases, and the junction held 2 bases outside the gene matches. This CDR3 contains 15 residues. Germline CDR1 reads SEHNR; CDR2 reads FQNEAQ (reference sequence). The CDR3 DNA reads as TGTGCCAGCAGCTTAGGGGGACAGGGGGGCAATGAGCAGTTCTTC. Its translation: CASSLGGQGGNEQFF.

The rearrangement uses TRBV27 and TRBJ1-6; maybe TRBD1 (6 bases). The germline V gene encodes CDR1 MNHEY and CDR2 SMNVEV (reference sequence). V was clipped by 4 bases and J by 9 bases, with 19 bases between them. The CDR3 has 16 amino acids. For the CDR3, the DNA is TGTGCCAGCAGTTCTTTAAGGGGGTTAATAGGTTCACCCCTCCACTTT. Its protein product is CASSSLRGLIGSPLHF.

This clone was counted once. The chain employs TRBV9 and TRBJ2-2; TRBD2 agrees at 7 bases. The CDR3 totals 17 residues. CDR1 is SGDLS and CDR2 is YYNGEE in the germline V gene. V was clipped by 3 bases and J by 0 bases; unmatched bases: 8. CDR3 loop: CASSEDEGLPNTGELFF. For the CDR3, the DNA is TGTGCCAGCAGCGAAGACGAGGGACTACCGAACACCGGGGAGCTGTTTTTT.

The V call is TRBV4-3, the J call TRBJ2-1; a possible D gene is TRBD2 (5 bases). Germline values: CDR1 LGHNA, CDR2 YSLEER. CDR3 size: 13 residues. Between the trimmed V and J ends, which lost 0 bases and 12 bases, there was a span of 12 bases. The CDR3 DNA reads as TGCGCCAGCAGCCAAGATGCGAGGGCTTCGCAGTTCTTC. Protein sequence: CASSQDARASQFF.

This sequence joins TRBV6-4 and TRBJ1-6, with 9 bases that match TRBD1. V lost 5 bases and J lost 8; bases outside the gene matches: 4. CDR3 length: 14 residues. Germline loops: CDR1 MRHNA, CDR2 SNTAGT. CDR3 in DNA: TGTGCCAGCAGTAAAGACAGGGGGGATTCACCCCTCCACTTT. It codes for CASSKDRGDSPLHF.

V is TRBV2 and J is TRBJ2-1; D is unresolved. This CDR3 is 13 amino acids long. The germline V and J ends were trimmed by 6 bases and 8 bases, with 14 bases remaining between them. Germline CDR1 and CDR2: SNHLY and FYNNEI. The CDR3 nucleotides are TGTGCCAGCAGGACTTCTGCTAAGGATGAGCAGTTCTTC. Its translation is CASRTSAKDEQFF.

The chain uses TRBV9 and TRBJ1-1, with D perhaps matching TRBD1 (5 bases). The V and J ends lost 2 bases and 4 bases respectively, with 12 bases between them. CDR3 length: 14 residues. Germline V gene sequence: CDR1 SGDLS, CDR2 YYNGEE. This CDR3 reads CASSVNWGGTEAFF. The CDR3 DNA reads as TGTGCCAGCAGCGTCAACTGGGGCGGCACTGAAGCTTTCTTT.

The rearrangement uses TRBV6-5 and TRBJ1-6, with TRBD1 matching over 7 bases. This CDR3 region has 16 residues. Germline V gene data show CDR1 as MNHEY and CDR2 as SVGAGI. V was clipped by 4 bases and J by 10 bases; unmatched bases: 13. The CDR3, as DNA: TGTGCCAGCAGTTCTACCAAACAGGGGATAAAATCACCCCTCCACTTT. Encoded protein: CASSSTKQGIKSPLHF.

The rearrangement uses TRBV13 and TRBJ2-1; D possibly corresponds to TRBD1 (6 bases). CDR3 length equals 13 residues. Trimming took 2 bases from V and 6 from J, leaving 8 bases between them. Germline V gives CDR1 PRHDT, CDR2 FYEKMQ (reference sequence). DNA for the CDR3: TGTGCCAGCAGCTTAATCAGGGGCAATGAGCAGTTCTTC. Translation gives CASSLIRGNEQFF.

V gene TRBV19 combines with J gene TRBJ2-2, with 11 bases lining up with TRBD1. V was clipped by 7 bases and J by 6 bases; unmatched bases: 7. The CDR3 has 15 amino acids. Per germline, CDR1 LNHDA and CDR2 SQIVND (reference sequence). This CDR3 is CASKRDRGIPGELFF. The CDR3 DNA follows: TGTGCCAGTAAGCGGGACAGGGGGATCCCCGGGGAGCTGTTTTTT. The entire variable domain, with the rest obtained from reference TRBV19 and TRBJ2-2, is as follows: DGGITQSPKYLFRKEGQNVTLSCEQNLNHDAMYWYRQDPGQGLRLIYYSQIVNDFQKGDIAEGYSVSREKKESFPLTVTSAQKNPTAFYLCASKRDRGIPGELFFGEGSRLTVL.

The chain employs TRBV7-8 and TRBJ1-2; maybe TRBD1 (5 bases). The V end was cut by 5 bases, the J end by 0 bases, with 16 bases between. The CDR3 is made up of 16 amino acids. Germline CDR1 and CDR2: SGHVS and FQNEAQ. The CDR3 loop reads CASSPSRGASNYGYTF. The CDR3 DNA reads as TGTGCCAGCAGCCCATCCCGCGGGGCTTCTAACTATGGCTACACCTTC.

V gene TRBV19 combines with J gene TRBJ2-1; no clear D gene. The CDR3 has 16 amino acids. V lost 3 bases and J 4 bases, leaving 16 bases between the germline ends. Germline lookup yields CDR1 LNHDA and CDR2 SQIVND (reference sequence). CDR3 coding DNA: TGTGCCAGTAGTATTCCCTCCCTCAAACAGTACAATGAGCAGTTCTTC. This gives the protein CASSIPSLKQYNEQFF.

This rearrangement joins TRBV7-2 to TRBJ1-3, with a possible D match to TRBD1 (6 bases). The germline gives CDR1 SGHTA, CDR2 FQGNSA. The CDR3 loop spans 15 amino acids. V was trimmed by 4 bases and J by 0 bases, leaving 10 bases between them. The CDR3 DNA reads TGTGCCAGCAGCTCGGACAGCCTCTCTGGAAACACCATATATTTT. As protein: CASSSDSLSGNTIYF.